These 13 T cell receptor beta chains share one sample of origin, sequenced in a study of identical twins. One entry per CDR3 protein results from TCRdb running MiXCR on the 5' RACE reads. The sample contains roughly 750,000 distinct CDR3 sequences, 21% of which appear only once. These data were also filed under a second study, of T cells expressing NK-cell markers.

Sequencing input: PBMCs. The receptor source for this set is a woman aged 18-30 years in good health.

The J gene is TRBJ2-7, the V gene TRBV29-1; D perhaps matches TRBD1 (6 bases). Germline assignment: CDR1 SQVTM and CDR2 ANQGSEA. The CDR3 covers 12 residues. V shed 6 bases and J shed 3 bases, with 12 bases lying between them. CDR3 DNA: TGCAGCGTGGTACCACAGGGCTACGAGCAGTACTTC. Its protein product is CSVVPQGYEQYF.

This clonotype was picked up many times. The chain uses TRBV20-1 and TRBJ1-2, with unresolved D. The CDR3 totals 15 residues. The germline V and J ends were trimmed by 0 bases and 5 bases, with 16 bases remaining between them. Germline-derived CDR1 and CDR2 are DFQATT and SNEGSKA (reference sequence). The CDR3 loop is CSARESPLSRYGYTF. Here the CDR3 DNA reads TGCAGTGCTAGAGAGTCTCCCCTGAGTAGGTATGGCTACACCTTC.

This chain connects TRBV5-1 to TRBJ2-7; 8 bases align to TRBD1. J lost 5 bases, V lost 3 bases, and 4 bases had no gene match. Germline CDR1 and CDR2: SGHRS and YFSETQ. CDR3 length: 13 residues. The CDR3 nucleotides are TGCGCCAGCAGCTCGGCAGGGGGCCACGAGCAGTACTTC. It specifies CASSSAGGHEQYF. Full variable domain (rest looked up from reference TRBV5-1 and TRBJ2-7): KAGVTQTPRYLIKTRGQQVTLSCSPISGHRSVSWYQQTPGQGLQFLFEYFSETQRNKGNFPGRFSGRQFSNSRSEMNVSTLELGDSALYLCASSSAGGHEQYFGPGTRLTVT.

This clonotype came up many times. V is TRBV5-1 and J is TRBJ2-7, with 14 bases matching TRBD2. This CDR3 contains 14 residues. In germline, CDR1 is SGHRS, CDR2 YFSETQ. The trim removed 4 bases at V and 6 bases at J, leaving 3 bases unmatched. CDR3: CASSTGTSGSEQYF. In DNA form, the CDR3 reads TGCGCCAGCAGCACCGGGACTAGCGGGAGCGAGCAGTACTTC.

Turning to this clonotype: At one boundary the junction diverges from the germline segment, which might be a read error. CDR3 sequence: CASSLAYGRNYEQYF. In DNA, the CDR3 is TGTGCTAGCAGCTTAGCGTACGGGAGGAACTACGAGCAGTACTTC. The chain carries TRBV7-7 and TRBJ2-7; TRBD2 matches 7 bases. This CDR3 region has 15 residues. Germline CDR1 reads SSHAT; CDR2 reads FNYEAQ (reference sequence).

This chain joins TRBV5-4 and TRBJ2-7, with TRBD2 matching over 11 bases. CDR1 and CDR2 from the germline V gene are SGHNT and YYREEE (reference sequence). The length of the CDR3 is 15 residues. V lost 4 bases, J lost 5 bases, and 8 bases stayed unmatched. The CDR3 reads CASSQRLAGSDEQYF. DNA of the CDR3: TGTGCCAGCAGCCAAAGACTAGCGGGGTCGGACGAGCAGTACTTC.

This chain connects TRBV20-1 to TRBJ2-1; 10 bases are a match to TRBD2. CDR3 size: 12 residues. The germline gives CDR1 DFQATT, CDR2 SNEGSKA (reference sequence). With 5 bases clipped from V and 8 bases from J, the junction kept 3 bases outside the gene matches. The CDR3 protein is CSAQGLAHEQFF. For the CDR3, the DNA is TGCAGTGCTCAGGGACTAGCGCATGAGCAGTTCTTC.

The chain uses TRBV7-9 and TRBJ1-2; D is ambiguous. The CDR3 has 11 residues. CDR1 is SEHNR, CDR2 FQNEAQ, per germline (reference sequence). V was trimmed by 6 bases and J by 8 bases, leaving 10 bases between them. CDR3 loop: CASRKVTGYTF. CDR3 DNA sequence: TGTGCCAGCAGAAAGGTAACCGGCTACACCTTC.

The chain uses TRBV14 and TRBJ2-1; D may match TRBD1 or TRBD2 (6 bases each). V was shortened by 4 bases and J by 3 bases, with 25 bases between the two germline ends. The CDR3 has 19 residues. The germline V gene has CDR1 SGHDN and CDR2 FVKESK. The CDR3 DNA sequence: TGTGCCAGCAGCCCTCCCAGGGGCAGGAGAGGAGGGAACTACAATGAGCAGTTCTTC. Translation gives CASSPPRGRRGGNYNEQFF.

This chain uses TRBV12-3 or TRBV12-4 with TRBJ2-7; 11 nucleotides align to TRBD2. The trim removed 3 bases at V and 2 bases at J, leaving 3 bases unmatched. This CDR3 has 15 amino acids. CDR3 residues: CASSFTSGGPYEQYF. CDR3 coding DNA: TGTGCCAGCAGTTTTACTAGCGGGGGCCCCTACGAGCAGTACTTC.

CDR3 amino acids: CASSRGTSGISYEQYF. The CDR3 bases are TGTGCCAGCAGCCGTGGGACTAGCGGGATTTCCTACGAGCAGTACTTC. The genes are TRBV3-1 and TRBJ2-7; 13 nucleotides agree with TRBD2. From germline, CDR1 is LGHDT and CDR2 YNNKEL (reference sequence). The length of the CDR3 is 16 residues. With V trimmed by 4 bases and J by 1 base, 4 bases remained unmatched.

This clonotype has ten or more counts. This chain uses TRBV5-5 with TRBJ2-2; D may be TRBD2 (6 bases). The CDR3 is made up of 15 amino acids. Trimming stripped 4 bases from V and 3 bases from J, with 13 bases between. The germline V gene has CDR1 SGHKS and CDR2 YYEKEE (reference sequence). The CDR3 DNA sequence: TGTGCCAGCAGCATCCGGGACTCCGACACCGGGGAGCTGTTTTTT. Amino acid sequence: CASSIRDSDTGELFF.

The chain couples TRBV12-3 or TRBV12-4 to TRBJ2-3; TRBD2 matches 10 bases. Trimming took 3 bases from V and 4 from J; bases not matched to a gene: 10. This CDR3 has 17 amino acids. This CDR3 is CASSFRRRTSGPDTQYF. The DNA for the CDR3 is TGTGCCAGCAGTTTCCGACGTCGGACTAGCGGACCAGATACGCAGTATTTT.